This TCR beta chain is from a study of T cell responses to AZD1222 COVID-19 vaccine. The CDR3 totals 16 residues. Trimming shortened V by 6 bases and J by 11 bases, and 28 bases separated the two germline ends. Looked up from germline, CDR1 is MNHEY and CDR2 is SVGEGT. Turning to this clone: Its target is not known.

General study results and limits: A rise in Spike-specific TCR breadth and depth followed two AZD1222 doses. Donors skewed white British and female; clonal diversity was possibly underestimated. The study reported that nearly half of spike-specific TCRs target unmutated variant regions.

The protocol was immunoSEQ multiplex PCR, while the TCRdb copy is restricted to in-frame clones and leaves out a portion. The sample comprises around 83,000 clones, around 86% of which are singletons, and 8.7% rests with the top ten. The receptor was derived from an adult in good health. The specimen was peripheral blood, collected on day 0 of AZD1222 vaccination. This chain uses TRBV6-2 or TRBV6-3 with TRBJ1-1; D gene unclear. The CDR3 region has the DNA TGTGCCAGCAGCCTCCCCCCATCGGGCGCCAGTGACCTGGCTTTCTTT. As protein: CASSLPPSGASDLAFF.